These 25 T cell receptor beta chains were sequenced from one sample in a study of cytomegalovirus exposure and HLA in healthy donors. PCR amplification relied on 60 Vbeta primers (plus 13 Jbeta primers). Here immunoSEQ multiplex PCR was the method, and the copy in TCRdb shows in-frame clones only, minus some. The sample holds about 100,000 clones, around 81% seen once. Sequencing was performed on PBMCs. These receptors all come from a woman in her 70s in good health and CMV-seropositive.

V and J are TRBV12-5 and TRBJ2-1; 10 nucleotides match TRBD2. Germline V gene data show CDR1 as LGHNT and CDR2 as FRNRAP. The CDR3 consists of 18 residues. V was pared by 3 bases and J by 5 bases, with 13 bases of the junction left unmatched. CDR3: CASGFLGLVLAGDNEQFF. In DNA form, the CDR3 reads TGTGCTAGTGGTTTTTTAGGTCTTGTCCTAGCGGGAGACAATGAGCAGTTCTTC.

The chain combines TRBV7-2 with TRBJ2-3; 11 nucleotides align to TRBD2. V was clipped by 1 base and J by 4 bases; unmatched bases: 4. Germline lookup yields CDR1 SGHTA and CDR2 FQGNSA. The CDR3 has 16 residues. CDR3 bases: TGTGCCAGCAGCTTAGGGATAGCGGGAGGGTCAGATACGCAGTATTTT. Protein sequence: CASSLGIAGGSDTQYF.

The chain combines TRBV28 with TRBJ2-2, with TRBD2 as a possible D gene (5 bases). Trimming took 7 bases from V and 8 from J, leaving 17 bases between them. CDR1 is MDHEN and CDR2 is SYDVKM in the germline V gene. The CDR3 runs to 14 residues. CDR3 protein: CASKSAPGLGELFF. CDR3 in DNA: TGTGCCAGCAAGAGTGCACCGGGATTGGGGGAGCTGTTTTTT. The variable domain in full, completed from reference TRBV28 and TRBJ2-2, reads DVKVTQSSRYLVKRTGEKVFLECVQDMDHENMFWYRQDPGLGLRLIYFSYDVKMKEKGDIPEGYSVSREKKERFSLILESASTNQTSMYLCASKSAPGLGELFFGEGSRLTVL.

CDR3 in amino acids: CASTTAPGSYEQYF. For the CDR3, the DNA is TGTGCCAGCACCACAGCTCCAGGATCCTACGAGCAGTACTTC. V usage is TRBV28 and J usage is TRBJ2-7, with unresolved D. Germline loops: CDR1 MDHEN, CDR2 SYDVKM. V lost 7 bases, J lost 1 base, and 14 bases lay in between. CDR3 length: 14 residues.

The chain carries TRBV7-9 and TRBJ2-1, with 15 bases fitting TRBD2. The CDR3 spans 16 residues. V was pared by 5 bases and J by 6 bases, with 5 bases of the junction left unmatched. CDR1 is SEHNR and CDR2 is FQNEAQ in the germline V gene (reference sequence). The CDR3 DNA follows: TGTGCCAGCAGCCCAGGACTAGCGGGAGGGAGCAATGAGCAGTTCTTC. Its translation: CASSPGLAGGSNEQFF.

This clone was seen just once. This chain uses TRBV6-1 with TRBJ2-1; 14 nucleotides align to TRBD2. V was clipped by 4 bases and J by 7 bases; unmatched bases: 12. This CDR3 is 18 amino acids long. Germline values: CDR1 MNHNS, CDR2 SASEGT. The CDR3 region has the DNA TGTGCCAGCAGTGCGGCCGGGACTAGCGGGAGACTAGGGAATGAGCAGTTCTTC. Protein sequence: CASSAAGTSGRLGNEQFF.

This chain links TRBV7-3 with TRBJ2-5; 7 positions match TRBD2. Trimming removed 5 bases from V and 7 bases from J; junction bases left unmatched: 4. The CDR3 extends over 12 amino acids. Germline loops: CDR1 SGHTA, CDR2 FQGTGA. CDR3 nucleotides: TGTGCCAGCAGCAAAGGGAGGGGGACCCAGTACTTC. Its translation: CASSKGRGTQYF.

This CDR3 reads CSVPRTSGRTDEQFF. The CDR3 coding sequence is TGCAGCGTCCCTCGGACTAGCGGGAGGACGGATGAGCAGTTCTTC. The chain combines TRBV29-1 with TRBJ2-1; 14 nucleotides align to TRBD2. The junction had 9 bases not matched to a gene; V was cut back by 6 bases and J by 8 bases. Germline V CDR1 and CDR2: SQVTM, ANQGSEA. The CDR3 sequence is 15 residues long.

The rearrangement links TRBV2 to TRBJ2-1, with D perhaps matching TRBD2 (6 bases). The germline V gene has CDR1 SNHLY and CDR2 FYNNEI. This CDR3 region has 14 residues. V dropped 4 bases and J dropped 3 bases, with 10 bases sitting between them. CDR3 DNA sequence: TGTGCCAGCAGTGGGGAGGTCCGCTACAATGAGCAGTTCTTC. Its protein is CASSGEVRYNEQFF.

CDR3 nucleotide sequence: TGTGCCAGCAGCTTGGTGGAAGGGCGGGTAGCTTTCTTT. Protein sequence: CASSLVEGRVAFF. This chain connects TRBV5-6 to TRBJ1-1; D is ambiguous. Trimming took off 0 bases at V and 10 bases at J, with 13 bases between the two ends. Germline values: CDR1 SGHDT, CDR2 YYEEEE. The CDR3 totals 13 residues.

The V and J genes are TRBV4-3 and TRBJ2-5; TRBD2 matches 14 bases. The closer fit of TRBJ2-7 to the DNA end suggests the J call may be wrong. The germline V gene encodes CDR1 LGHNA and CDR2 YSLEER. This CDR3 spans 15 amino acids. The CDR3 loop reads CASSPGLAGANEQYF. CDR3 sequence (DNA): TGCGCCAGCAGCCCGGGACTAGCGGGGGCAAACGAGCAGTACTTC.

The chain recombines TRBV5-1 with TRBJ1-1; D unresolved. The germline gives CDR1 SGHRS, CDR2 YFSETQ. This CDR3 region has 13 residues. Trimming stripped 0 bases from V and 4 bases from J, with 7 bases between. CDR3 nucleotide sequence: TGCGCCAGCAGCTTGGGAGGGAGCACTGAAGCTTTCTTT. Translation: CASSLGGSTEAFF.

The sample holds a few counts of this clone. This rearrangement joins TRBV15 to TRBJ1-2, with TRBD1 as a possible D gene (5 bases). The CDR3 consists of 13 residues. The V and J ends lost 5 bases and 5 bases respectively, with 12 bases between them. Germline V gene lookup returns CDR1 LNHNV and CDR2 YYDKDF (reference sequence). CDR3 sequence: CATSPDSSYGYTF. For the CDR3, the DNA is TGTGCCACCAGCCCCGACAGTTCTTATGGCTACACCTTC.

This clone was counted between two and nine times. The CDR3 is CASSMGTGGANTEAFF. CDR3 in DNA: TGTGCCAGTAGTATGGGGACAGGGGGCGCGAACACTGAAGCTTTCTTT. The chain carries TRBV19 and TRBJ1-1, with 12 bases lining up with TRBD1. The CDR3 is 16 amino acids. The ends lost 3 bases at V and 1 base at J; junction bases unmatched: 3. Germline assignment: CDR1 LNHDA and CDR2 SQIVND (reference sequence).

The V gene is TRBV29-1, the J gene TRBJ2-7; 7 bases align to TRBD1. V lost 4 bases and J lost 2; bases outside the gene matches: 2. Germline CDR1 SQVTM, CDR2 ANQGSEA. CDR3 length: 12 residues. CDR3 DNA: TGCAGCGTTGGAGGGGGCCCCTACGAGCAGTACTTC. It is translated as CSVGGGPYEQYF.

This chain links TRBV5-1 with TRBJ2-1; tentative D call: TRBD2 (6 bases). V was clipped by 0 bases and J by 6 bases, with 16 bases between them. The CDR3 spans 16 residues. Germline V CDR1 and CDR2: SGHRS, YFSETQ. The CDR3 here is CASSLAGGLAINEQFF. CDR3 bases: TGCGCCAGCAGCTTGGCCGGGGGACTGGCAATCAATGAGCAGTTCTTC.

This chain joins TRBV5-6 and TRBJ2-5; D might be TRBD2 (5 bases). The germline V gene encodes CDR1 SGHDT and CDR2 YYEEEE. The CDR3 is 16 residues long. V was clipped by 4 bases and J by 3 bases, with 19 bases between them. For the CDR3, the DNA is TGTGCCAGCAGCAATCAACTAGAGCAGGCCGAAGAGACCCAGTACTTC. Translation gives CASSNQLEQAEETQYF.

This chain links TRBV9 with TRBJ2-5, with D tentatively TRBD1 (6 bases). Trimming removed 0 bases at V and 7 bases at J, with 10 bases between. Germline V gene sequence: CDR1 SGDLS, CDR2 YYNGEE. The CDR3 spans 13 residues. The CDR3 region is CASSVGTEGTQYF. Written as DNA, the CDR3 is TGTGCCAGCAGCGTAGGGACAGAGGGGACCCAGTACTTC.

V is TRBV27 and J is TRBJ2-5; maybe TRBD1 (6 bases). The J call could be wrong; TRBJ2-7 is a better fit for the DNA end. The CDR3 loop spans 13 amino acids. The V gene's germline CDR1 is MNHEY and CDR2 SMNVEV (reference sequence). The CDR3 spells CASSQRRGYEQYF. CDR3 sequence (DNA): TGTGCCAGCAGTCAGAGAAGGGGGTACGAGCAGTACTTC.

The chain's CDR3 is CASRSSSGTRYNEQFF. The CDR3 bases are TGTGCCAGCAGATCCTCTAGCGGGACAAGATACAATGAGCAGTTCTTC. The rearrangement links TRBV27 to TRBJ2-1; 9 nucleotides line up with TRBD2. Losses at the gene ends were 6 bases for V and 4 bases for J; bases not matched to a gene: 10. The CDR3 has 16 amino acids. The germline CDR1 and CDR2 sequences are MNHEY and SMNVEV (reference sequence).

Note on this clone: An end of the junction does not agree with germline; a read error may underlie this. The CDR3: CASSPEGSTDTQYF. CDR3 nucleotides: TGTGCTAGCAGCCCTGAGGGCAGCACAGATACGCAGTATTTT. This rearrangement joins TRBV7-7 to TRBJ2-3; D possibly corresponds to TRBD2 (5 bases). The germline gives CDR1 SSHAT, CDR2 FNYEAQ (reference sequence). CDR3 length: 14 amino acids.

This clone was detected once. This chain joins TRBV10-3 and TRBJ2-3, with 9 positions matching TRBD2. The CDR3 runs to 14 residues. J gave up 2 bases and V 6 bases, and 3 bases lay outside the gene matches. Germline V gene sequence: CDR1 ENHRY, CDR2 SYGVKD. Here the CDR3 DNA reads TGTGCCATCAGGTTAGCGGGAGCCACAGATACGCAGTATTTT. This codes for CAIRLAGATDTQYF.

The rearrangement joins TRBV11-3 to TRBJ2-5; TRBD1 aligns across 7 bases. The V gene end was trimmed by 7 bases and the J gene end by 5 bases; junction bases not matched to a gene: 7. Looked up from germline, CDR1 is SGHNT and CDR2 is YENEEA. The length of the CDR3 is 13 residues. The CDR3 protein is CASTEGQRETQYF. As DNA, the CDR3 is TGTGCCAGCACCGAGGGACAGCGGGAGACCCAGTACTTC.

This chain links TRBV16 with TRBJ2-3; perhaps TRBD2 as D (6 bases). Germline V lookup: CDR1 KGHSY, CDR2 FQNENV. The CDR3 extends over 17 amino acids. Trimming pared 4 bases from V and 0 bases from J, leaving 17 bases between. The CDR3 protein is CASSLHLEGTSTDTQYF. In DNA, the CDR3 is TGTGCCAGCAGCCTTCACCTGGAGGGTACTAGCACAGATACGCAGTATTTT.

The chain links TRBV5-4 to TRBJ1-2, with D hard to call. Per the germline V gene, CDR1 is SGHNT and CDR2 is YYREEE (reference sequence). V dropped 4 bases and J dropped 8 bases, with 12 bases sitting between them. The CDR3 is 12 residues long. The CDR3: CASSLGVGGYTF. CDR3 sequence (DNA): TGTGCCAGCAGCCTCGGGGTCGGGGGCTACACCTTC.